Listed here are 29 T cell receptor beta chains from one sample, sequenced in a study of blood T cell repertoires in COVID-19. Using immunoSEQ multiplex PCR, the repertoire was profiled, and TCRdb retains in-frame clones only, with some absent. Among under 15,000 clones listed, 73% were seen once. The sequencing sample was made of peripheral blood. All receptors come from a human donor in a cohort sampled during active COVID-19.

This rearrangement joins TRBV2 to TRBJ2-7, with D perhaps matching TRBD1 (5 bases). CDR1 is SNHLY and CDR2 is FYNNEI in the germline V gene. The CDR3 is 12 residues long. Trimming shortened V by 6 bases and J by 4 bases, and 10 bases separated the two germline ends. This chain's CDR3 is CASSETDYEQYF. CDR3 DNA: TGTGCCAGCAGCGAGACAGATTACGAGCAGTACTTC.

V and J are TRBV4-2 and TRBJ2-5; 11 bases agree with TRBD2. The CDR3 covers 17 residues. In germline, CDR1 is LGHNA, CDR2 YNFKEQ. V lost 4 bases and J lost 2; bases outside the gene matches: 9. The CDR3 here is CASSPTLGLAEQETQYF. In DNA form, the CDR3 reads TGTGCCAGCAGCCCTACCCTGGGACTAGCGGAACAAGAGACCCAGTACTTC.

This clone was seen only once. The gene calls are TRBV5-4 and TRBJ1-6; D ambiguous. This CDR3 region has 13 residues. V was pared by 1 base and J by 10 bases, with 9 bases between. Looked up from germline, CDR1 is SGHNT and CDR2 is YYREEE (reference sequence). In nucleotides, the CDR3 is TGTGCCAGCAGCTTGTCGGGTTCCTCACCCCTCCACTTT. It translates to CASSLSGSSPLHF.

V is TRBV20-1 and J is TRBJ2-5; TRBD2 matches at 8 bases. Germline-derived CDR1 and CDR2 are DFQATT and SNEGSKA (reference sequence). J was trimmed by 9 bases and V by 3 bases; bases with no gene match: 3. There are 11 residues in the CDR3. CDR3 protein: CSASRGGAQYF. The DNA of the CDR3 is TGCAGTGCTAGTCGGGGGGGGGCCCAGTACTTC.

CDR3 in DNA: TGTGCCAGCAGCTTTGCGAGGAACACTGAAGCTTTCTTT. It is translated as CASSFARNTEAFF. The chain has TRBV7-9 and TRBJ1-1; D uncertain. V gave up 3 bases and J gave up 1 base, with 6 bases separating them. The CDR3 has 13 residues. Germline V gene data show CDR1 as SEHNR and CDR2 as FQNEAQ (reference sequence).

This clone has more than one count but fewer than ten. V and J are TRBV7-9 and TRBJ2-7, with 9 positions matching TRBD1. Trimming took 1 base from V and 5 from J; bases not matched to a gene: 3. The germline CDR1 and CDR2 sequences are SEHNR and FQNEAQ (reference sequence). This CDR3 spans 14 amino acids. In nucleotides, the CDR3 is TGTGCCAGCAGCTTAGGGACAGGGGACGACGAGCAGTACTTC. It encodes CASSLGTGDDEQYF.

This clone was counted a few times. The chain couples TRBV2 to TRBJ2-2; 7 nucleotides align to TRBD1. V lost 4 bases and J lost 7; bases outside the gene matches: 9. The CDR3 runs 15 residues. Germline V gene data show CDR1 as SNHLY and CDR2 as FYNNEI. CDR3 region: CASSAGPGGIGELFF. CDR3 nucleotide sequence: TGTGCCAGCAGTGCGGGACCAGGGGGAATCGGGGAGCTGTTTTTT. The whole variable domain, filled in from reference TRBV2 and TRBJ2-2, reads EPEVTQTPSHQVTQMGQEVILRCVPISNHLYFYWYRQILGQKVEFLVSFYNNEISEKSEIFDDQFSVERPDGSNFTLKIRSTKLEDSAMYFCASSAGPGGIGELFFGEGSRLTVL.

This clone is judged large. V and J are TRBV11-3 and TRBJ2-3; 13 bases are shared with TRBD2. This CDR3 has 16 residues. Per the germline V gene, CDR1 is SGHNT and CDR2 is YENEEA. V shed 4 bases, J shed 5 bases, and the junction held 6 bases outside the gene matches. The DNA for the CDR3 is TGTGCCAGCAGCTACACTAGCGGGGGGGCCTTAGATACGCAGTATTTT. This encodes CASSYTSGGALDTQYF.

There are a few counts of this clone. The CDR3 DNA sequence: TGTGCCAGCAGTGAATCGGGGAACTATGGCTACACCTTC. It yields the protein CASSESGNYGYTF. The genes are TRBV2 and TRBJ1-2; D unclear. Germline CDR1 is SNHLY and CDR2 is FYNNEI. V was shortened by 2 bases and J by 2 bases, with 6 bases between the two germline ends. The CDR3 has 13 residues.

Only one count was recorded for this clone. The chain joins TRBV19 to TRBJ2-1, with TRBD1 identical over 11 bases. This CDR3 spans 17 amino acids. Germline V lookup: CDR1 LNHDA, CDR2 SQIVND (reference sequence). V lost 4 bases and J lost 9; bases outside the gene matches: 14. For the CDR3, the DNA is TGTGCCAGTAGTAAACCTTATGCCGGGACAGGGGGTGGTGAGCAGTTCTTC. It codes for CASSKPYAGTGGGEQFF.

The rearrangement uses TRBV5-1 and TRBJ1-4; D is unclear. The ends were cut back, 4 bases at V and 5 bases at J, with 15 bases in the middle. Germline V gene data show CDR1 as SGHRS and CDR2 as YFSETQ. The length of the CDR3 is 15 residues. The CDR3 coding sequence is TGCGCCAGCAGCATCAGTTGGCGGGCCAATGAAAAACTGTTTTTT. This encodes CASSISWRANEKLFF.

The chain has TRBV19 and TRBJ1-6, with 10 bases aligning to TRBD1. From germline, CDR1 is LNHDA and CDR2 SQIVND (reference sequence). With 10 bases clipped from V and 7 bases from J, the junction kept 10 bases outside the gene matches. The CDR3 has 15 amino acids. The CDR3 coding sequence is TGTGCCACCGCCCCCATGACAGGGGGCAATTCACCCCTCCACTTT. This gives the protein CATAPMTGGNSPLHF.

This clone was counted only a few times. This chain connects TRBV4-3 to TRBJ2-1; D possibly corresponds to TRBD2 (6 bases). V shed 3 bases and J shed 9 bases, with 9 bases lying between them. CDR3 length: 12 residues. Per the germline V gene, CDR1 is LGHNA and CDR2 is YSLEER. The CDR3 nucleotides read TGCGCCAGCAGCCACCTGGGAGGTGAGCAGTTCTTC. This gives the protein CASSHLGGEQFF.

The chain carries TRBV27 and TRBJ2-3; D ambiguous. V was pared by 3 bases and J by 1 base, with 8 bases between. CDR1 and CDR2 from the germline V gene are MNHEY and SMNVEV (reference sequence). This CDR3 has 14 residues. The CDR3 reads CASSFFSGTDTQYF. Written as DNA, the CDR3 is TGTGCCAGCAGTTTTTTCTCCGGCACAGATACGCAGTATTTT.

The chain links TRBV7-2 to TRBJ1-1; D uncertain. Between the trimmed V and J ends, which lost 3 bases and 3 bases, there was a span of 8 bases. This CDR3 is 13 amino acids long. CDR1 is SGHTA and CDR2 is FQGNSA in the germline V gene. DNA of the CDR3: TGTGCCAGCAGCTTTGCGGAATACACTGAAGCTTTCTTT. Its protein is CASSFAEYTEAFF.

This clone was observed a few times. The gene calls are TRBV27 and TRBJ1-5; D gene uncertain. V dropped 5 bases and J dropped 1 base, with 18 bases sitting between them. Germline V gives CDR1 MNHEY, CDR2 SMNVEV (reference sequence). The length of the CDR3 is 17 residues. The CDR3 nucleotides read TGTGCCAGCAGTATCCTTCGTGGCGGCTTCAGCAATCAGCCCCAGCATTTT. It translates to CASSILRGGFSNQPQHF.

The chain is built from TRBV19 and TRBJ1-1; tentative D call: TRBD1 (6 bases). Trimming took 5 bases from V and 5 from J, leaving 12 bases between them. The CDR3 covers 13 residues. In germline, CDR1 is LNHDA, CDR2 SQIVND (reference sequence). CDR3: CASSLQGWTEAFF. CDR3 in DNA: TGTGCCAGTAGTTTACAGGGATGGACTGAAGCTTTCTTT.

V and J are TRBV7-6 and TRBJ2-2; 7 bases line up with TRBD2. V lost 1 base, J lost 5 bases, and 1 base stayed unmatched. The CDR3 spans 14 residues. The germline V gene has CDR1 SGHVS and CDR2 FNYEAQ. CDR3 bases: TGTGCCAGCAGCTTAGACGGGGGGACCGGGGAGCTGTTTTTT. Translating gives CASSLDGGTGELFF.

The V gene is TRBV5-3, the J gene TRBJ2-7, with TRBD2 matching 8 bases. TRBV5-3 is recorded as an ORF, its role being uncertain. The CDR3 is 16 residues long. V shed 2 bases, J shed 0 bases, and the junction held 7 bases outside the gene matches. The CDR3 here is CARSLILAESSYEQYF. CDR3 nucleotide sequence: TGTGCCAGAAGCTTAATACTAGCGGAGAGCTCCTACGAGCAGTACTTC.

The chain has TRBV10-1 and TRBJ1-4; 8 bases map to TRBD1. This CDR3 region has 17 residues. Germline values: CDR1 WNHNN, CDR2 SYGVQD (reference sequence). The junction had 9 bases not matched to a gene; V was cut back by 3 bases and J by 3 bases. CDR3 region: CASSDPQGGPSNEKLFF. CDR3 bases: TGCGCCAGCAGTGACCCACAGGGGGGACCTTCTAATGAAAAACTGTTTTTT.

This clone is medium-sized by share. V gene TRBV6-2 or TRBV6-3 combines with J gene TRBJ1-2; D is uncertain. The CDR3 consists of 12 residues. V lost 5 bases and J lost 0, with 4 bases in between. Germline CDR1 is MNHEY and CDR2 is SVGEGT. The CDR3 loop reads CASSPANYGYTF. CDR3 DNA: TGTGCCAGCAGTCCAGCTAACTATGGCTACACCTTC.

The chain uses TRBV6-5 and TRBJ1-4; D unresolved. V dropped 6 bases and J dropped 7 bases, with 15 bases sitting between them. The CDR3 has 14 residues. Germline V gene data show CDR1 as MNHEY and CDR2 as SVGAGI. This CDR3 is CASRQWGDGEKLFF. The CDR3 DNA sequence: TGTGCCAGCAGACAATGGGGAGATGGTGAAAAACTGTTTTTT.

The rearrangement uses TRBV5-8 and TRBJ1-6, with 9 bases aligning to TRBD1. Trimming removed 7 bases from V and 3 bases from J; junction bases left unmatched: 5. The CDR3 totals 15 residues. Germline CDR1 SGHTS, CDR2 YDEGEE. As DNA, the CDR3 is TGTGCCAGCCCAGGACAGGGGCTCTATAATTCACCCCTCCACTTT. Protein sequence: CASPGQGLYNSPLHF.

The sample holds a few counts of this clone. The CDR3 sequence: CASSSPGYEQYF. CDR3 in DNA: TGTGCCAGCAGCTCCCCGGGGTACGAGCAGTACTTC. This chain links TRBV7-6 with TRBJ2-7, with D perhaps matching TRBD2 (5 bases). The germline V and J ends were trimmed by 4 bases and 4 bases, with 8 bases remaining between them. Germline V gives CDR1 SGHVS, CDR2 FNYEAQ. The CDR3 runs to 12 residues.

The rearrangement uses TRBV18 and TRBJ2-7, with TRBD1 matching over 8 bases. Trimming removed 0 bases from V and 0 bases from J; junction bases left unmatched: 4. CDR1 is KGHSH, CDR2 LQKENI, per germline. CDR3 length: 16 amino acids. CDR3 nucleotide sequence: TGTGCCAGCTCACCACCGTTTGGACAGGGCTCCTACGAGCAGTACTTC. Its protein is CASSPPFGQGSYEQYF.

This chain connects TRBV6-6 to TRBJ1-5; D is unclear. Looked up from germline, CDR1 is MNHNY and CDR2 is SVGAGI (reference sequence). V was clipped by 5 bases and J by 4 bases, with 12 bases between them. The CDR3 spans 14 residues. For the CDR3, the DNA is TGTGCCAGCAGTCACGACATTGGGAATCAGCCCCAGCATTTT. Its translation is CASSHDIGNQPQHF.

This clone appeared a few times. The V and J genes are TRBV3-1 (or the pseudogene TRBV3-2) and TRBJ2-5; D might be TRBD2 (7 bases). Germline V gene sequence: CDR1 LGHDT, CDR2 YNNKEL (reference sequence). The CDR3 is 14 residues long. V lost 4 bases and J lost 5, with 14 bases in between. The CDR3 reads CASSRGGGQETQYF. As DNA, the CDR3 is TGTGCCAGCAGCCGAGGGGGGGGCCAGGAGACCCAGTACTTC.

The chain combines TRBV6-6 with TRBJ1-2; unclear D gene. V dropped 0 bases and J dropped 3 bases, with 5 bases sitting between them. The CDR3 is 13 residues long. Per the germline V gene, CDR1 is MNHNY and CDR2 is SVGAGI (reference sequence). CDR3 loop: CASSYSGDYGYTF. CDR3 coding DNA: TGTGCCAGCAGTTACTCCGGGGACTATGGCTACACCTTC.

The chain carries TRBV7-9 and TRBJ1-3; possible D gene TRBD1, 6 bases. Trimming stripped 5 bases from V and 3 bases from J, with 11 bases between. This CDR3 has 14 amino acids. The germline V gene encodes CDR1 SEHNR and CDR2 FQNEAQ (reference sequence). CDR3 sequence: CASSLRGGGNTIYF. In nucleotides, the CDR3 is TGTGCCAGCAGCCTCAGGGGTGGTGGAAACACCATATATTTT.